The 32 T cell receptor beta chains below were found in one sample sequenced in a study of blood T cells in healthy people across ages. PCR was performed a second time for about 7 to 12 cycles using a sample-barcoded 5' primer and a J-beta primer mix. Each CDR3 protein gets one entry after TCRdb re-called the 5' RACE reads with MiXCR. Of hundreds of thousands of distinct CDR3 sequences detected, 45% to 70% appear once; the ten largest clones hold roughly 24%. Sequencing input: blood. These receptors were collected from a man between 40 and 49 years old in good health.

The V gene is TRBV7-9, the J gene TRBJ2-7; D remains unclear. The length of the CDR3 is 12 residues. The V end was cut by 5 bases, the J end by 4 bases, with 9 bases between. Germline values: CDR1 SEHNR, CDR2 FQNEAQ (reference sequence). The CDR3 DNA reads as TGTGCCAGCAGCGAGAGCCGATACGAGCAGTACTTC. It translates to CASSESRYEQYF.

This clonotype was picked up many times. The J gene is TRBJ2-1, the V gene TRBV7-6, with D perhaps TRBD1 (6 bases). The CDR3 is made up of 16 amino acids. The V end lost 4 bases, the J end lost 5 bases, and 18 bases lay between the germline ends. In germline, CDR1 is SGHVS, CDR2 FNYEAQ. The CDR3 reads CASSSLGAIENNEQFF. The CDR3 DNA reads as TGTGCCAGCAGCTCATTGGGGGCGATAGAGAACAATGAGCAGTTCTTC.

The chain uses TRBV19 and TRBJ2-4; the match to TRBD2 covers 12 bases. The closer fit of TRBJ2-5 to the DNA end suggests the J call may be wrong. The length of the CDR3 is 18 residues. Germline loops: CDR1 LNHDA, CDR2 SQIVND (reference sequence). The CDR3 here is CASSMSLAGGPGQETQYF. The CDR3 nucleotides are TGTGCCAGTAGTATGTCGCTAGCGGGAGGGCCGGGTCAAGAGACCCAGTACTTC.

The count of this clonotype is one. The rearrangement uses TRBV27 and TRBJ1-1; TRBD1 is a possible D gene (5 bases). This CDR3 region has 14 residues. Germline values: CDR1 MNHEY, CDR2 SMNVEV (reference sequence). Trimming took off 5 bases at V and 3 bases at J, with 13 bases between the two ends. The CDR3 region is CASSQGRGDTEAFF. In DNA, the CDR3 is TGTGCCAGCAGTCAGGGACGTGGGGACACTGAAGCTTTCTTT.

This clonotype has more than one count but fewer than ten. J is TRBJ2-5 and V is TRBV7-2, with TRBD2 identical over 11 bases. The CDR3 consists of 17 residues. The germline V gene has CDR1 SGHTA and CDR2 FQGNSA. Trimming removed 1 base from V and 1 base from J; junction bases left unmatched: 5. CDR3 region: CASSLGAGTSGQETQYF. The DNA of the CDR3 is TGTGCCAGCAGCTTAGGAGCCGGGACTAGCGGCCAAGAGACCCAGTACTTC.

The gene calls are TRBV4-3 and TRBJ2-5, with D hard to call. V dropped 0 bases and J dropped 5 bases, with 10 bases sitting between them. Germline V gene lookup returns CDR1 LGHNA and CDR2 YSLEER. The CDR3 is 14 amino acids. CDR3 in amino acids: CASSQDISSETQYF. CDR3 bases: TGCGCCAGCAGCCAAGACATTTCGAGCGAGACCCAGTACTTC.

This chain joins TRBV4-2 and TRBJ2-1, with D uncertain. The CDR3 is 15 residues long. Germline CDR1 reads LGHNA; CDR2 reads YNFKEQ. Trimming cost V 0 bases and J 9 bases, with 15 bases left between them. The CDR3 loop is CASSQDHPRPSEQFF. Here the CDR3 DNA reads TGTGCCAGCAGCCAAGATCACCCCCGACCGAGTGAGCAGTTCTTC.

This clonotype was counted ten times or more. V is TRBV20-1 and J is TRBJ2-3; 16 positions match TRBD2. V shed 6 bases and J 0 bases; nucleotides not matched to a gene: 9. Germline lookup yields CDR1 DFQATT and CDR2 SNEGSKA (reference sequence). The CDR3 contains 18 residues. The CDR3 region is CSARSGLAGGHSTDTQYF. The CDR3 region has the DNA TGCAGTGCCCGCTCGGGACTAGCGGGGGGGCACAGCACAGATACGCAGTATTTT.

The chain carries TRBV20-1 and TRBJ2-1; TRBD2 matches at 13 bases. V dropped 0 bases and J dropped 9; count of bases not matched to a gene: 5. CDR3 size: 15 residues. Per germline, CDR1 DFQATT and CDR2 SNEGSKA (reference sequence). The CDR3 coding sequence is TGCAGTGCTAGAGACCGGACTAGCGGGAGTGGTGAGCAGTTCTTC. Encoded protein: CSARDRTSGSGEQFF.

A few counts support this clonotype. This sequence joins TRBV3-1 and TRBJ1-5; D is ambiguous. V gave up 0 bases and J gave up 4 bases, with 10 bases separating them. The CDR3 contains 15 residues. In germline, CDR1 is LGHDT, CDR2 YNNKEL (reference sequence). Here the CDR3 reads CASSQEGGFNQPQHF. CDR3 coding DNA: TGTGCCAGCAGCCAAGAGGGAGGGTTTAATCAGCCCCAGCATTTT.

This clonotype was detected only a few times. The V gene is TRBV2, the J gene TRBJ2-7; D call uncertain. Germline V gene data show CDR1 as SNHLY and CDR2 as FYNNEI. CDR3 size: 14 residues. V lost 4 bases and J lost 3, with 13 bases in between. The CDR3: CASSVPRHLYEQYF. In nucleotides, the CDR3 is TGTGCCAGCAGTGTACCGAGACACCTCTACGAGCAGTACTTC.

The V gene is TRBV29-1, the J gene TRBJ2-1; TRBD2 matches 7 bases. The J call may not be correct, given that the DNA end is closer to TRBJ2-7. The CDR3 loop spans 15 amino acids. Germline V gives CDR1 SQVTM, CDR2 ANQGSEA. The CDR3 loop is CSVDPGTNSYNEQYF. Here the CDR3 DNA reads TGCAGCGTTGACCCCGGGACTAACTCCTACAATGAGCAGTACTTC.

There are a few counts of this clonotype. J is TRBJ2-5 and V is TRBV2; a weak D match, TRBD2 (6 bases). From germline, CDR1 is SNHLY and CDR2 FYNNEI. The CDR3 loop spans 16 amino acids. V gave up 6 bases and J gave up 2 bases, with 19 bases separating them. CDR3: CASRGIGTGTQETQYF. For the CDR3, the DNA is TGTGCCAGCAGAGGGATCGGCACGGGGACTCAAGAGACCCAGTACTTC.

J is TRBJ1-5 and V is TRBV12-3 or TRBV12-4; 7 positions match TRBD1. This CDR3 is built from 16 residues. V lost 3 bases and J lost 3; bases outside the gene matches: 8. CDR3 sequence: CASSFQGVDYNQPQHF. CDR3 DNA: TGTGCCAGCAGTTTCCAGGGGGTGGATTACAATCAGCCCCAGCATTTT.

This chain joins TRBV13 and TRBJ2-1; D ambiguous. V shed 5 bases and J shed 2 bases, with 16 bases lying between them. The V gene's germline CDR1 is PRHDT and CDR2 FYEKMQ (reference sequence). CDR3 length: 16 amino acids. In DNA, the CDR3 is TGTGCCAGCAGCCCCAGGCGGCTTACTGCCTACAATGAGCAGTTCTTC. Translation: CASSPRRLTAYNEQFF.

The chain uses TRBV20-1 and TRBJ2-3, with 8 bases that match TRBD2. The germline V gene encodes CDR1 DFQATT and CDR2 SNEGSKA (reference sequence). This CDR3 has 14 residues. Losses at the gene ends were 6 bases for V and 5 bases for J; bases not matched to a gene: 10. The CDR3 region is CSAASQGLGDTQYF. In DNA form, the CDR3 reads TGCAGTGCCGCTTCCCAGGGACTAGGAGATACGCAGTATTTT.

The chain combines TRBV5-1 with TRBJ2-3; a possible D gene is TRBD1 (5 bases). V lost 1 base and J lost 6, with 12 bases in between. The CDR3 contains 14 residues. Germline V gene sequence: CDR1 SGHRS, CDR2 YFSETQ. This CDR3 reads CASSLSNNRDTQYF. CDR3 in DNA: TGCGCCAGCAGCTTGTCCAACAACAGGGATACGCAGTATTTT.

This clonotype was detected a few times. CDR3 sequence reads: CASRKGFGDTQYF. The CDR3 DNA follows: TGTGCCAGCCGTAAGGGGTTTGGAGATACGCAGTATTTT. This chain connects TRBV6-5 to TRBJ2-3; D is possibly TRBD1 (5 bases). This CDR3 has 13 amino acids. Trimming shortened V by 8 bases and J by 5 bases, and 14 bases separated the two germline ends. Germline assignment: CDR1 MNHEY and CDR2 SVGAGI.

The genes are TRBV5-1 and TRBJ2-5, with a possible D match to TRBD1 (6 bases). V was trimmed by 4 bases and J by 7 bases, leaving 20 bases between them. The germline V gene encodes CDR1 SGHRS and CDR2 YFSETQ. The CDR3 runs 15 residues. The CDR3 DNA reads TGCGCCAGCAGCGCCCCGGACAGAGGCTTAAGGACCCAGTACTTC. Amino acid sequence: CASSAPDRGLRTQYF.

This clonotype was detected a few times. The gene calls are TRBV12-3 or TRBV12-4 and TRBJ2-3; D remains ambiguous. V was shortened by 3 bases and J by 3 bases, with 13 bases between the two germline ends. This CDR3 is 15 amino acids long. The CDR3 nucleotides read TGTGCCAGCAGTTTGGAACTAAGGCAAACAGATACGCAGTATTTT. This gives the protein CASSLELRQTDTQYF.

The chain carries TRBV5-1 and TRBJ1-6, with D hard to call. There are 14 residues in the CDR3. The V gene's germline CDR1 is SGHRS and CDR2 YFSETQ. V lost 4 bases, J lost 9 bases, and 14 bases lay in between. The CDR3 spells CASSIRETISPLHF. CDR3 in DNA: TGCGCCAGCAGCATTAGGGAGACCATTTCACCCCTCCACTTT.

V is TRBV20-1 and J is TRBJ1-2, with D unclear. Germline lookup yields CDR1 DFQATT and CDR2 SNEGSKA (reference sequence). The CDR3 runs to 12 residues. Trimming cost V 1 base and J 8 bases, with 11 bases left between them. In nucleotides, the CDR3 is TGCAGTGCTAGAGGGGCGCGAGAGGGCTACACCTTC. This sequence encodes CSARGAREGYTF.

This clonotype has only a few counts. The rearrangement joins TRBV10-3 to TRBJ2-7; D not resolved. Deletions cut 0 bases from V and 2 bases from J, with 17 bases between. In germline, CDR1 is ENHRY, CDR2 SYGVKD. The CDR3 is 17 residues long. The CDR3 DNA reads as TGTGCCATCAGTGAGTCGTTGGTGGCGGAAAATCCCTACGAGCAGTACTTC. This gives the protein CAISESLVAENPYEQYF.

The V and J genes are TRBV3-1 and TRBJ1-1; D unresolved. Trimming took off 0 bases at V and 7 bases at J, with 3 bases between the two ends. CDR3 length equals 11 residues. CDR1 is LGHDT, CDR2 YNNKEL, per germline (reference sequence). Here the CDR3 reads CASSQDGEAFF. The CDR3 bases are TGTGCCAGCAGCCAAGACGGTGAAGCTTTCTTT.

CDR3 in amino acids: CASSFHEGPDTQYF. For the CDR3, the DNA is TGTGCCAGCAGCTTCCACGAGGGTCCAGATACGCAGTATTTT. The chain carries TRBV7-6 and TRBJ2-3; TRBD2 is a possible D gene (5 bases). The CDR3 sequence is 14 residues long. V shed 3 bases and J shed 4 bases, with 11 bases lying between them. Germline CDR1 and CDR2: SGHVS and FNYEAQ.

This clonotype was detected a few times. Written as DNA, the CDR3 is TGTGCCAGCAGCTTGGTTTCCACCAGCTCCTACGAGCAGTACTTC. Translating gives CASSLVSTSSYEQYF. This chain connects TRBV5-6 to TRBJ2-7; D is ambiguous. From germline, CDR1 is SGHDT and CDR2 YYEEEE. Trimming shortened V by 0 bases and J by 0 bases, and 10 bases separated the two germline ends. The CDR3 runs to 15 residues.

This sequence joins TRBV11-2 and TRBJ1-4; no definite D call. CDR3 size: 15 residues. The V end lost 1 base, the J end lost 5 bases, and 11 bases lay between the germline ends. Germline V gene lookup returns CDR1 SGHAT and CDR2 FQNNGV. The CDR3 DNA follows: TGTGCCAGCAGCTTAGGGCAGCGTCAGAATGAAAAACTGTTTTTT. Amino acid sequence: CASSLGQRQNEKLFF.

This rearrangement joins TRBV29-1 to TRBJ2-7; tentatively, D is TRBD1 or TRBD2 (5 bases each). CDR1 SQVTM and CDR2 ANQGSEA come from the germline V gene. V dropped 5 bases and J dropped 2 bases, with 13 bases sitting between them. The CDR3 extends over 13 amino acids. CDR3 residues: CSVQSGPTYEQYF. CDR3 nucleotides: TGCAGCGTTCAGTCGGGGCCCACCTACGAGCAGTACTTC.

In DNA form, the CDR3 reads TGCAGTGCTAAGGCCGGGACAGGGGAGACCCAGTACTTC. This gives the protein CSAKAGTGETQYF. V is TRBV20-1 and J is TRBJ2-5; 9 bases agree with TRBD1. This CDR3 is 13 amino acids long. Losses at the gene ends were 4 bases for V and 5 bases for J; bases not matched to a gene: 5. Germline V gene data show CDR1 as DFQATT and CDR2 as SNEGSKA (reference sequence).

This clonotype appeared many times. The chain carries TRBV2 and TRBJ2-7; maybe TRBD1 (6 bases). Germline CDR1 SNHLY, CDR2 FYNNEI. The V and J ends lost 8 bases and 2 bases respectively, with 13 bases between them. This CDR3 comprises 13 residues. The CDR3 here is CASQGTETYEQYF. The CDR3 bases are TGTGCCAGCCAGGGGACCGAGACCTACGAGCAGTACTTC.

This chain links TRBV7-3 with TRBJ1-2; unclear D gene. V was shortened by 5 bases and J by 0 bases, with 13 bases between the two germline ends. CDR3 length: 15 residues. Germline loops: CDR1 SGHTA, CDR2 FQGTGA. The CDR3 region has the DNA TGTGCCAGCAGCCCGTGGACGGTAGCTAACTATGGCTACACCTTC. Its translation is CASSPWTVANYGYTF.

This clonotype has just a few counts. This rearrangement joins TRBV7-3 to TRBJ2-6; D gene unclear. Per germline, CDR1 SGHTA and CDR2 FQGTGA. V was clipped by 3 bases and J by 0 bases, with 6 bases between them. The CDR3 length is 15 residues. The CDR3 sequence is CASSFAPSGANVLTF. The CDR3 nucleotides are TGTGCCAGCAGCTTTGCCCCCTCTGGGGCCAACGTCCTGACTTTC.